The entry that follows covers one TCR beta chain sequence. Its target is unknown. Use of 60 Vbeta and 13 Jbeta primers characterized the PCR. In the authors' methods: Roughly 9.9 million shared chains were among the about 80 million unique TCR beta chains that a later analysis counted. Some clones are missing from TCRdb's copy, which holds only in-frame ones; the method was immunoSEQ multiplex PCR. The DNA was the basis for D and trimming; V, J and clone size are from that table. Among about 150,000 clones listed, about 85% were seen once. CDR3 length: 15 residues. Between the trimmed V and J ends, which lost 3 bases and 7 bases, there was a span of 19 bases. Germline V gene data show CDR1 as SGHNT and CDR2 as YYREEE (reference sequence). The record originates from a study of cytomegalovirus exposure and HLA in healthy donors. Findings of the study overall: Excluded were some V segments that proved indistinguishable, including TRBV6-2 and TRBV6-3. In vitro data verified a few CMV-associated chains as specific for CMV antigens.

The chain carries TRBV5-4 and TRBJ1-2, with D unresolved. The sequenced material came from PBMCs. This TCR was sampled from a man younger than 40 in good health and CMV-seropositive. In DNA, the CDR3 is TGTGCCAGCAGCTCTGGCAGGTCGTCGACGAGTGGCTACACCTTC. It encodes CASSSGRSSTSGYTF.